The T cell receptor (beta chain) under discussion was sequenced for a study of prognosis after radiotherapy for stage I lung cancer. Points from the study as a whole: Among patients who developed distant metastases, Shannon entropy after stereotactic body radiation therapy was lower.

Starting from genomic DNA, TCR beta CDR3 was amplified through two-round multiplex PCR. The authors ran first-round PCR with primers specific to each TRBV and TRBJ gene. TCRdb fed the multiplex PCR reads into MiXCR, producing one record per CDR3 protein. The table lists around 31,000 distinct CDR3 sequences, roughly 49% of them singletons, with 15% to 20% in the top ten. The V end lost 7 bases, the J end lost 1 base, and 14 bases lay between the germline ends. Germline CDR1 reads LNHDA; CDR2 reads SQIVND (reference sequence). The CDR3 spans 15 residues. This clonotype was observed once. Antigen specificity is unknown.

This material consisted of PBMCs, taken before or after stereotactic body radiation therapy (not recorded which). The chain is built from TRBV19 and TRBJ1-5; D gene unclear. The receptor's source is a donor over 45 with non-small cell lung cancer. The CDR3 loop reads CASNFFGRSNQPQHF. In nucleotides, the CDR3 is TGTGCCAGTAATTTCTTTGGACGGAGCAATCAGCCCCAGCATTTT.